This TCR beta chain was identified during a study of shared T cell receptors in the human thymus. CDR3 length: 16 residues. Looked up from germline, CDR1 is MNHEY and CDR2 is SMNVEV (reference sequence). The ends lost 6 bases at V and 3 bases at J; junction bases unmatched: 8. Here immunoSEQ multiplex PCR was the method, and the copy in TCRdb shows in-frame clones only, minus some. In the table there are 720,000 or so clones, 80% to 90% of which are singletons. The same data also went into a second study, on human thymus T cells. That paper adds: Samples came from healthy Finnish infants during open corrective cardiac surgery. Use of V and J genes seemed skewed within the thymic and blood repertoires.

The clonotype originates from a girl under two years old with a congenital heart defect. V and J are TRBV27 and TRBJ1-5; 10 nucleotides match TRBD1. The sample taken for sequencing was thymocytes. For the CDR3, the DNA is TGTGCCAGCAGGGGAGGGACAGGGGCATTCAATCAGCCCCAGCATTTT. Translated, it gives CASRGGTGAFNQPQHF.